Listed here are 20 T cell receptor beta chains from one sample, sequenced in a study of T cells in Graves' hyperthyroidism and ophthalmopathy. Amplified TCR beta CDR3 regions came from RNA transcripts. The study used the HTBI primer set for a first-round RT-PCR of the TCR CDR3. TCRdb analysed the multiplex PCR reads with MiXCR anew, one entry per CDR3 protein. The sample carries roughly 710,000 distinct CDR3 sequences, around a third recorded once. Sequencing used blood. The receptors come from a woman in her thirties or forties with Graves' hyperthyroidism.

This clonotype was detected many times. V is TRBV24-1 and J is TRBJ1-4, with D unclear. Germline V gene data show CDR1 as KGHDR and CDR2 as SFDVKD. The CDR3 is made up of 14 amino acids. Trimming cost V 0 bases and J 8 bases, with 9 bases left between them. CDR3 in DNA: TGTGCCACCAGTGATTTGTCGAGGGAAGAAAAACTGTTTTTT. Translated: CATSDLSREEKLFF.

The chain combines TRBV6-6 with TRBJ1-2; D is unclear. CDR1 and CDR2 (germline): MNHNY, SVGAGI (reference sequence). CDR3 length: 16 residues. The V end lost 0 bases, the J end lost 2 bases, and 13 bases lay between the germline ends. CDR3 sequence reads: CASSYSPGGSNYGYTF. The CDR3 DNA reads as TGTGCCAGCAGTTACTCGCCGGGAGGATCAAACTATGGCTACACCTTC.

There are many counts of this clonotype. The chain has TRBV6-5 and TRBJ1-2, with D unclear. The germline CDR1 and CDR2 sequences are MNHEY and SVGAGI. CDR3 size: 15 residues. Trimming left V 0 bases short and J 1 base short, with 9 bases between. CDR3 loop: CASSYSLRDNYGYTF. The CDR3 DNA sequence: TGTGCCAGCAGTTACTCGCTTAGGGATAACTATGGCTACACCTTC.

Comment on this clonotype: The limits of the CDR3 on the DNA are not certain, so only TCRdb's listed CDR3 is given. The chain recombines TRBV7-2 with TRBJ1-2; no DNA check was done on the table's D call, TRBD1. The length of the CDR3 is 21 amino acids, counting both ends. Germline V gene data show CDR1 as SGHTA and CDR2 as FQGNSA. This CDR3 is CASSFFICSATGQGTNYGYTF.

This clonotype was counted only a few times. The germline gene is not matched at one end of the junction; a read error may be the cause. V is TRBV6-4 and J is TRBJ1-3, with 7 bases identical to TRBD1. The CDR3 spans 18 residues. CDR1 and CDR2 (germline): MRHNA, SNTAGT. The CDR3 sequence is CASSYSSAGGGYGNTIYF. The CDR3 DNA is TGTGCCAGCAGTTACTCGAGCGCAGGGGGTGGATACGGAAACACCATATATTTT.

V gene TRBV7-3 combines with J gene TRBJ1-6; 8 bases are shared with TRBD1. This CDR3 region has 15 residues. Per the germline V gene, CDR1 is SGHTA and CDR2 is FQGTGA. V lost 2 bases, J lost 8 bases, and 5 bases stayed unmatched. The CDR3 sequence: CASSLADREDSPLHF. CDR3 nucleotides: TGTGCCAGCAGCTTAGCGGACAGGGAGGATTCACCCCTCCACTTT. Combining the CDR3 with reference TRBV7-3 and TRBJ1-6 gives the whole variable domain GAGVSQTPSNKVTEKGKYVELRCDPISGHTALYWYRQSLGQGPEFLIYFQGTGAADDSGLPNDRFFAVRPEGSVSTLKIQRTERGDSAVYLCASSLADREDSPLHFGNGTRLTVT.

The V call is TRBV7-9, the J call TRBJ1-5; D gene uncertain. Looked up from germline, CDR1 is SEHNR and CDR2 is FQNEAQ (reference sequence). CDR3 length: 16 residues. V lost 6 bases and J 0 bases, leaving 15 bases between the germline ends. The CDR3 coding sequence is TGTGCCAGCAGTCTAGAGGAAGGTTATAGCAATCAGCCCCAGCATTTT. It specifies CASSLEEGYSNQPQHF. Variable domain in full (rest from reference TRBV7-9 and TRBJ1-5): DTGVSQNPRHKITKRGQNVTFRCDPISEHNRLYWYRQTLGQGPEFLTYFQNEAQLEKSRLLSDRFSAERPKGSFSTLEIQRTEQGDSAMYLCASSLEEGYSNQPQHFGDGTRLSIL.

This clonotype was seen at least ten times. This sequence joins TRBV7-2 and TRBJ1-2, with 7 bases aligning to TRBD1. The V gene's germline CDR1 is SGHTA and CDR2 FQGNSA. The CDR3 sequence is 14 residues long. After removal of 5 bases from V and 8 bases from J, the junction contained 11 bases not matched to a gene. The CDR3 DNA reads as TGTGCCAGCAGCAACGGACCACAGGGGCTCGGCTACACCTTC. Its protein product is CASSNGPQGLGYTF.

About this clonotype itself: Given a much more abundant clone one base away, this may be a read error. V is TRBV20-1 and J is TRBJ2-7; 7 bases are a match to TRBD2. The J call may be incorrect, as the DNA end agrees better with TRBJ2-5. The CDR3 has 14 residues. Per the germline V gene, CDR1 is DFQATT and CDR2 is SNEGSKA (reference sequence). The CDR3 region has the DNA TGCAGTGCTAGAGAACCAGCGGGGAAAGAGACCCAGTACTTC. It yields the protein CSAREPAGKETQYF.

This sequence joins TRBV6-5 and TRBJ1-3; D gene ambiguous. Trimming stripped 0 bases from V and 4 bases from J, with 10 bases between. Germline lookup yields CDR1 MNHEY and CDR2 SVGAGI. The CDR3 has 15 amino acids. For the CDR3, the DNA is TGTGCCAGCAGTTACTCGGTAGGGTCCGGAAACACCATATATTTT. Protein product: CASSYSVGSGNTIYF.

This clonotype has a handful of counts. CDR3 amino acids: CASSQLTGRNTIYF. CDR3 in DNA: TGCGCCAGCAGCCAGCTGACAGGGCGTAACACCATATATTTT. The V and J genes are TRBV4-1 and TRBJ1-3, with 7 bases aligning to TRBD1. The CDR3 is 14 residues long. After removal of 3 bases from V and 7 bases from J, the junction contained 6 bases not matched to a gene. Germline V CDR1 and CDR2: MGHRA, YSYEKL.

This clonotype occurred many times. V gene TRBV29-1 combines with J gene TRBJ1-5; possibly TRBD1 for D (5 bases). CDR1 is SQVTM and CDR2 is ANQGSEA in the germline V gene. Trimming cost V 6 bases and J 5 bases, with 11 bases left between them. The CDR3 spans 12 residues. The CDR3 sequence: CSVRESDQPQHF. Here the CDR3 DNA reads TGCAGCGTCAGGGAATCGGATCAGCCCCAGCATTTT. Supplemented by reference TRBV29-1 and TRBJ1-5, the full variable domain reads SAVISQKPSRDICQRGTSLTIQCQVDSQVTMMFWYRQQPGQSLTLIATANQGSEATYESGFVIDKFPISRPNLTFSTLTVSNMSPEDSSIYLCSVRESDQPQHFGDGTRLSIL.

This clonotype showed up many times. This sequence joins TRBV12-3 or TRBV12-4 and TRBJ1-5; a possible D gene is TRBD1 (5 bases). The V gene lost 5 bases and the J gene lost 2 bases, with 13 bases spanning the gap. The CDR3 loop spans 15 amino acids. The CDR3 loop is CASSHAGGGNQPQHF. The CDR3 DNA reads as TGTGCCAGCAGTCACGCGGGAGGGGGCAATCAGCCCCAGCATTTT.

This clonotype came up many times. The CDR3 nucleotides read TGTGCCAGCAGACGGAAACCCGGACAGGGCGGGGAGCTGTTTTTT. This encodes CASRRKPGQGGELFF. The genes are TRBV6-5 and TRBJ2-2, with 8 bases identical to TRBD1. Looked up from germline, CDR1 is MNHEY and CDR2 is SVGAGI. Losses at the gene ends were 6 bases for V and 7 bases for J; bases not matched to a gene: 10. The CDR3 extends over 15 amino acids.

This clonotype was observed a single time. The CDR3 loop is CASSHSWDRDSNQPQHF. DNA for the CDR3: TGTGCCAGCAGCCATTCGTGGGACAGGGATAGCAATCAGCCCCAGCATTTT. The rearrangement uses TRBV14 and TRBJ1-5; 9 positions agree with TRBD1. CDR3 length: 17 amino acids. CDR1 is SGHDN, CDR2 FVKESK, per germline. The junction had 6 bases not matched to a gene; V was cut back by 3 bases and J by 0 bases.

This clonotype was seen repeatedly, ten times or more. The junction does not match germline at one end; this may be a read error. This chain links TRBV5-1 with TRBJ2-7; TRBD2 might be the D (6 bases). The CDR3 is made up of 12 amino acids. Germline loops: CDR1 SGHRS, CDR2 YFSETQ. The CDR3 DNA is TGTGCCAGCAGCTTAGTAGCGGACGAGCAGTACTTC. Residues: CASSLVADEQYF.

This clonotype has at least ten counts. The rearrangement links TRBV10-1 to TRBJ1-2; D unclear. Per germline, CDR1 WNHNN and CDR2 SYGVQD (reference sequence). The CDR3 spans 14 residues. V gave up 6 bases and J gave up 0 bases, with 11 bases separating them. This CDR3 is CASRDRHPNYGYTF. CDR3 nucleotide sequence: TGCGCCAGCAGGGACCGACACCCTAACTATGGCTACACCTTC.

This clonotype was detected many times. This chain links TRBV15 with TRBJ1-3; D is unclear. Germline lookup yields CDR1 LNHNV and CDR2 YYDKDF (reference sequence). The V end lost 0 bases, the J end lost 1 base, and 7 bases lay between the germline ends. This CDR3 has 15 amino acids. The CDR3 reads CATSRDMDSGNTIYF. The CDR3 DNA is TGTGCCACCAGCAGAGATATGGATTCTGGAAACACCATATATTTT.

This clonotype was detected only a few times. At one end the junction does not follow the germline gene, possibly because of a read error. The chain recombines TRBV7-2 with TRBJ1-4; D is possibly TRBD1 (6 bases). The CDR3 runs to 17 residues. The germline V gene encodes CDR1 SGHTA and CDR2 FQGNSA. CDR3 sequence (DNA): TGCGCCAGCAGCCAAGACGCAGGGGTGGCGGTTAATGAAAAACTGTTTTTT. Translation: CASSQDAGVAVNEKLFF. The full variable domain, completed using reference TRBV7-2 and TRBJ1-4, is GAGVSQSPSNKVTEKGKDVELRCDPISGHTALYWYRQSLGQGLEFLIYFQGNSAPDKSGLPSDRFSAERTGGSVSTLTIQRTQQEDSAVYLCASSQDAGVAVNEKLFFGSGTQLSVL.

This clonotype came up a few times. V gene TRBV7-3 combines with J gene TRBJ1-2; 8 bases align to TRBD1. Germline CDR1 reads SGHTA; CDR2 reads FQGTGA. This CDR3 has 15 residues. The V segment lost 5 bases and the J segment 2 bases; nucleotides outside the gene matches: 7. CDR3: CASSQQGGINYGYTF. Here the CDR3 DNA reads TGTGCCAGCAGCCAACAGGGGGGAATCAACTATGGCTACACCTTC.